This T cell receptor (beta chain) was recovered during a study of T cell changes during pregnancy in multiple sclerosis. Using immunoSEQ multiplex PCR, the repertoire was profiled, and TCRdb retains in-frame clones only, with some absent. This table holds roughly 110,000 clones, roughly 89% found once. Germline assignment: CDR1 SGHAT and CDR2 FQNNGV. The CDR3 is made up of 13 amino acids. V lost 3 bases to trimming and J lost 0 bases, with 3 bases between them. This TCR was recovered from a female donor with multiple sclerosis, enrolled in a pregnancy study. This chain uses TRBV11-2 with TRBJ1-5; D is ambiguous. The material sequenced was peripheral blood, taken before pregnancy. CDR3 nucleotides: TGTGCCAGCAGCTTCCATAGCAATCAGCCCCAGCATTTT. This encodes CASSFHSNQPQHF.